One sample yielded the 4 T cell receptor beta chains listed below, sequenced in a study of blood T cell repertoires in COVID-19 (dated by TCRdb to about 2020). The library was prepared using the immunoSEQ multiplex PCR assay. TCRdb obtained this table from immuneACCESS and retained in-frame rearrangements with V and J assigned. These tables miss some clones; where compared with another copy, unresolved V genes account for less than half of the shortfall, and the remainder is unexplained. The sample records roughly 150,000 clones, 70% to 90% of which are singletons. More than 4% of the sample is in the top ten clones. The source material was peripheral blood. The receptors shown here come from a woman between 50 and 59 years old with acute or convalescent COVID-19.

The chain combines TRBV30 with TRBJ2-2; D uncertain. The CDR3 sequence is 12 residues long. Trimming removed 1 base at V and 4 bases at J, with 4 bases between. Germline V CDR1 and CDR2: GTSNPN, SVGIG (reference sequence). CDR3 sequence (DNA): TGTGCCTGGAGTGACGGCACCGGGGAGCTGTTTTTT. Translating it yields CAWSDGTGELFF.

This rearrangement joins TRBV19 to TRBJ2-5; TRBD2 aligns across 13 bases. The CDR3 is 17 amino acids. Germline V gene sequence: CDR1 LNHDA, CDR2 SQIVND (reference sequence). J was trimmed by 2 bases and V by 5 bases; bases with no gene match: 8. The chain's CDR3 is CASSLNRGLAGQETQYF. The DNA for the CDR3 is TGTGCCAGTAGTCTAAACCGGGGACTAGCGGGACAAGAGACCCAGTACTTC.

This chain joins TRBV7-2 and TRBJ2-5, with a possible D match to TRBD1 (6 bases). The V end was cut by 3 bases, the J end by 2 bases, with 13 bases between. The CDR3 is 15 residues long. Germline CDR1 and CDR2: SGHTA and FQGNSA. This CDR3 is CASSFQGSRQETQYF. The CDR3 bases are TGTGCCAGCAGCTTCCAGGGGTCTCGACAAGAGACCCAGTACTTC.

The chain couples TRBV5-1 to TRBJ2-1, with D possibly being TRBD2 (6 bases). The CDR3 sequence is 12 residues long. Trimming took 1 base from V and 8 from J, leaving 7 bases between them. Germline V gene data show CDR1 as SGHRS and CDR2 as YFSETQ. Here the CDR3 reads CASSLTSYEQFF. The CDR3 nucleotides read TGCGCCAGCAGCTTGACTAGCTATGAGCAGTTCTTC.